One sample yielded the 24 T cell receptor beta chains listed below, sequenced in a study of T cell responses to AZD1222 COVID-19 vaccine. Profiled with immunoSEQ multiplex PCR; TCRdb holds only in-frame clones, not every one. The sample shows roughly 92,000 clones, roughly 90% of them seen only once. Sample: peripheral blood, taken on day 0 of AZD1222 vaccination. The receptors derive from an adult in good health.

The chain joins TRBV29-1 to TRBJ1-2; weak D call: TRBD1 (6 bases). The CDR3 totals 12 residues. CDR1 SQVTM and CDR2 ANQGSEA come from the germline V gene. V was trimmed by 1 base and J by 8 bases, leaving 11 bases between them. This chain's CDR3 is CSVEGQGKGYTF. CDR3 DNA sequence: TGCAGCGTTGAAGGGCAGGGGAAGGGCTACACCTTC.

The genes are TRBV4-3 and TRBJ1-6; D not resolved. The V and J ends lost 6 bases and 8 bases respectively, with 17 bases between them. The CDR3 length is 15 residues. CDR1 is LGHNA and CDR2 is YSLEER in the germline V gene. CDR3 coding DNA: TGCGCCAGCAGGCTCCTTTCTGGAGTCTATTCACCCCTCCACTTT. Translation: CASRLLSGVYSPLHF.

This clone came up a few times. The chain recombines TRBV9 with TRBJ1-2, with TRBD1 matching 7 bases. With 4 bases clipped from V and 6 bases from J, the junction kept 6 bases outside the gene matches. In germline, CDR1 is SGDLS, CDR2 YYNGEE. The CDR3 covers 13 residues. The CDR3 region has the DNA TGTGCCAGCAGCACGCGGGACAGCGATGGCTACACCTTC. Its translation: CASSTRDSDGYTF.

This chain uses TRBV25-1 with TRBJ1-6; D may be TRBD1 (5 bases). This CDR3 has 15 residues. Trimming pared 1 base from V and 8 bases from J, leaving 12 bases between. CDR1 and CDR2 (germline): MGHDK, SYGVNS. CDR3 region: CASSESHRGDSPLHF. CDR3 DNA sequence: TGTGCCAGCAGTGAATCCCATAGGGGTGATTCACCCCTCCACTTT.

This chain uses TRBV5-1 with TRBJ1-1; D unresolved. Germline values: CDR1 SGHRS, CDR2 YFSETQ. This CDR3 has 14 amino acids. The V and J ends lost 3 bases and 3 bases respectively, with 12 bases between them. CDR3 in amino acids: CASSSRSLDTEAFF. The CDR3 bases are TGCGCCAGCAGCTCGCGGAGCTTGGACACTGAAGCTTTCTTT. Supplemented by reference TRBV5-1 and TRBJ1-1, the full variable domain reads KAGVTQTPRYLIKTRGQQVTLSCSPISGHRSVSWYQQTPGQGLQFLFEYFSETQRNKGNFPGRFSGRQFSNSRSEMNVSTLELGDSALYLCASSSRSLDTEAFFGQGTRLTVV.

This clone appeared once. V usage is TRBV7-9 and J usage is TRBJ1-1, with D tentatively TRBD1 (5 bases). Between the trimmed V and J ends, which lost 5 bases and 4 bases, there was a span of 14 bases. From germline, CDR1 is SEHNR and CDR2 FQNEAQ (reference sequence). The CDR3 length is 14 residues. CDR3 nucleotides: TGTGCCAGCAGCAGAACCGGGACCCCCACTGAAGCTTTCTTT. Its translation is CASSRTGTPTEAFF.

The V and J genes are TRBV12-5 and TRBJ2-1, with D possibly called TRBD1 or TRBD2 (5 bases each). V lost 1 base, J lost 4 bases, and 5 bases lay in between. Germline V gene lookup returns CDR1 LGHNT and CDR2 FRNRAP. This CDR3 has 13 amino acids. The CDR3 spells CASGLGGYNEQFF. CDR3 sequence (DNA): TGTGCTAGTGGTTTGGGGGGGTACAATGAGCAGTTCTTC.

In this sample, this clone turned up once. The genes are TRBV19 and TRBJ1-2; D remains unclear. This CDR3 spans 12 amino acids. Germline CDR1 LNHDA, CDR2 SQIVND (reference sequence). The germline V and J ends were trimmed by 3 bases and 4 bases, with 6 bases remaining between them. CDR3 loop: CASSIRSYGYTF. The CDR3 DNA is TGTGCCAGTAGTATTCGCTCCTATGGCTACACCTTC.

This clone is a singleton in its sample. This sequence joins TRBV6-6 and TRBJ1-1; D unclear. Per germline, CDR1 MNHNY and CDR2 SVGAGI (reference sequence). The CDR3 loop spans 11 amino acids. V lost 8 bases and J 0 bases, leaving 4 bases between the germline ends. The CDR3 DNA is TGTGCCAGCTTTTTGAACACTGAAGCTTTCTTT. It yields the protein CASFLNTEAFF.

The chain is built from TRBV2 and TRBJ2-7; D uncertain. The germline V gene has CDR1 SNHLY and CDR2 FYNNEI. V was pared by 3 bases and J by 3 bases, with 9 bases between. The CDR3 length is 13 residues. The CDR3 DNA sequence: TGTGCCAGCAGTGAGATCTGGGACTACGAGCAGTACTTC. Translated: CASSEIWDYEQYF.

This chain joins TRBV7-6 and TRBJ2-7; 10 bases match TRBD2. The CDR3 loop spans 17 amino acids. Germline CDR1 and CDR2: SGHVS and FNYEAQ. The ends lost 1 base at V and 0 bases at J; junction bases unmatched: 6. The CDR3 DNA reads TGTGCCAGCAGCTTAGTTCCTAGCGGGGGAGACTCCTACGAGCAGTACTTC. It encodes CASSLVPSGGDSYEQYF.

DNA of the CDR3: TGTGCCAGCTCACCGTCCCGGGACCGACCTAGCGGCTACACCTTC. Translating it yields CASSPSRDRPSGYTF. The chain uses TRBV18 and TRBJ1-2; tentative D call: TRBD1 (5 bases). In germline, CDR1 is KGHSH, CDR2 LQKENI. Deletions cut 3 bases from V and 8 bases from J, with 19 bases between. This CDR3 has 15 amino acids.

The CDR3 sequence is CATSEGGAKETQYF. The DNA of the CDR3 is TGTGCCACCAGTGAAGGGGGGGCTAAGGAGACCCAGTACTTC. V usage is TRBV24-1 and J usage is TRBJ2-5, with D possibly being TRBD2 (7 bases). The CDR3 contains 14 residues. V dropped 4 bases and J dropped 5 bases, with 13 bases sitting between them. CDR1 is KGHDR, CDR2 SFDVKD, per germline.

V gene TRBV7-3 combines with J gene TRBJ2-2; TRBD1 agrees at 12 bases. In germline, CDR1 is SGHTA, CDR2 FQGTGA. V trimming: 5 bases; J trimming: 7 bases; junction bases outside the gene matches: 11. The CDR3 covers 17 residues. CDR3 residues: CASSAQGQGAFNGELFF. CDR3 nucleotides: TGTGCCAGCAGCGCCCAGGGACAGGGGGCTTTTAACGGGGAGCTGTTTTTT.

The chain has TRBV7-2 and TRBJ1-1, with 7 bases that match TRBD1. Germline V gene lookup returns CDR1 SGHTA and CDR2 FQGNSA. V lost 5 bases to trimming and J lost 4 bases; unmatched junction nucleotides: 10. The CDR3 contains 15 residues. The DNA for the CDR3 is TGTGCCAGCAGCCCGGGACGTTCAGGGGGCACTGAAGCTTTCTTT. Its protein product is CASSPGRSGGTEAFF.

CDR3 DNA: TGTGCCAGCAGTTACTCGGACACGGGGACTGAAGCTTTCTTT. Amino acid sequence: CASSYSDTGTEAFF. The chain carries TRBV6-5 and TRBJ1-1, with D possibly being TRBD1 (5 bases). Germline V CDR1 and CDR2: MNHEY, SVGAGI. The CDR3 is made up of 14 amino acids. V lost 0 bases to trimming and J lost 5 bases, with 10 bases between them.

CDR3 in amino acids: CASSFGVTYGYTF. In DNA, the CDR3 is TGTGCCAGCAGCTTCGGAGTAACCTATGGCTACACCTTC. This chain connects TRBV6-2 or TRBV6-3 to TRBJ1-2; D uncertain. CDR1 and CDR2 from the germline V gene are MNHEY and SVGEGT. Trimming stripped 6 bases from V and 4 bases from J, with 12 bases between. This CDR3 region has 13 residues.

The sample holds a few counts of this clone. This chain joins TRBV10-3 and TRBJ2-3; 11 positions agree with TRBD2. The CDR3 consists of 18 residues. Trimming at V came to 0 bases and at J to 0 bases, leaving 5 bases not matched to a gene. Germline V lookup: CDR1 ENHRY, CDR2 SYGVKD. Written as DNA, the CDR3 is TGTGCCATCAGTGAGTCCCTAGCGGGGGGACGTAGCACAGATACGCAGTATTTT. Translating it yields CAISESLAGGRSTDTQYF.

The chain combines TRBV10-2 with TRBJ1-5, with D unresolved. Germline V lookup: CDR1 WSHSY, CDR2 SAAADI. V lost 3 bases to trimming and J lost 2 bases, with 8 bases between them. This CDR3 comprises 14 residues. The CDR3 reads CASSDRPRNQPQHF. The DNA for the CDR3 is TGCGCCAGCAGTGACAGGCCCCGCAATCAGCCCCAGCATTTT.

The chain has TRBV12-3 or TRBV12-4 and TRBJ1-2; D remains unclear. V lost 4 bases to trimming and J lost 5 bases, with 8 bases between them. The CDR3 is made up of 12 amino acids. The DNA for the CDR3 is TGTGCCAGCAGTTCCGGAGAATATGGCTACACCTTC. Translation: CASSSGEYGYTF.

V and J are TRBV2 and TRBJ2-7; 8 bases map to TRBD2. There are 13 residues in the CDR3. The V gene's germline CDR1 is SNHLY and CDR2 FYNNEI. Trimming at V came to 4 bases and at J to 6 bases, leaving 5 bases not matched to a gene. CDR3 protein: CASSVSGGPEQYF. DNA for the CDR3: TGTGCCAGCAGTGTGTCGGGGGGGCCCGAGCAGTACTTC.

The chain links TRBV13 to TRBJ1-6; no clear D. V shed 3 bases and J shed 6 bases, with 9 bases lying between them. Germline CDR1 and CDR2: PRHDT and FYEKMQ (reference sequence). The CDR3 has 14 residues. CDR3: CASSFTAPNSPLHF. CDR3 sequence (DNA): TGTGCCAGCAGCTTTACGGCCCCTAATTCACCCCTCCACTTT.

The chain links TRBV7-9 to TRBJ2-7; D is ambiguous. Germline CDR1 SEHNR, CDR2 FQNEAQ (reference sequence). Between the trimmed V and J ends, which lost 5 bases and 3 bases, there was a span of 5 bases. The CDR3 length is 11 residues. This chain's CDR3 is CASSPYYEQYF. For the CDR3, the DNA is TGTGCCAGCAGCCCTTACTACGAGCAGTACTTC.

This chain uses TRBV24-1 with TRBJ1-1; D uncertain. The CDR3 is 15 amino acids. Germline values: CDR1 KGHDR, CDR2 SFDVKD. V lost 3 bases, J lost 6 bases, and 16 bases lay in between. This chain's CDR3 is CATSDPRTDPAEAFF. The DNA for the CDR3 is TGTGCCACCAGTGATCCCAGGACCGACCCCGCTGAAGCTTTCTTT.